A single sample is the source of the 9 T cell receptor beta chains below, sequenced in a study of T cell responses to AZD1222 COVID-19 vaccine. Generated by immunoSEQ multiplex PCR, the TCRdb table keeps only in-frame clones and is missing some. The table has about 140,000 clones, 85% to 90% seen once. The sequenced sample was peripheral blood, obtained 28 days after the second AZD1222 dose. Receptors originate from an adult who received the AZD1222 COVID-19 vaccine.

This chain links TRBV7-2 with TRBJ2-2, with 7 bases aligning to TRBD2. With V trimmed by 1 base and J by 1 base, 3 bases remained unmatched. The CDR3 consists of 16 residues. Per the germline V gene, CDR1 is SGHTA and CDR2 is FQGNSA. The CDR3 here is CASSLVASGNTGELFF. CDR3 nucleotides: TGTGCCAGCAGCTTAGTAGCTAGCGGGAACACCGGGGAGCTGTTTTTT.

This chain links TRBV30 with TRBJ1-2, with D hard to call. V lost 2 bases, J lost 4 bases, and 5 bases lay in between. The germline V gene encodes CDR1 GTSNPN and CDR2 SVGIG (reference sequence). This CDR3 region has 11 residues. The CDR3, as DNA: TGTGCCTGGAGTTTAGGCTATGGCTACACCTTC. It codes for CAWSLGYGYTF.

The rearrangement links TRBV28 to TRBJ2-5; possibly TRBD1 or TRBD2 for D (6 bases each). Trimming left V 1 base short and J 0 bases short, with 9 bases between. This CDR3 has 15 amino acids. In germline, CDR1 is MDHEN, CDR2 SYDVKM. CDR3: CASSLFGGHQETQYF. The DNA of the CDR3 is TGTGCCAGCAGTTTATTCGGGGGCCACCAAGAGACCCAGTACTTC.

CDR3 coding DNA: TGTGCCAGCCGATGGGTCCGCTATAATTCACCCCTCCACTTT. This gives the protein CASRWVRYNSPLHF. The chain combines TRBV19 with TRBJ1-6; D gene unclear. The CDR3 spans 14 residues. CDR1 is LNHDA, CDR2 SQIVND, per germline (reference sequence). The V end lost 9 bases, the J end lost 3 bases, and 12 bases lay between the germline ends.

V is TRBV11-2 and J is TRBJ2-5; D perhaps matches TRBD1 (6 bases). This CDR3 spans 14 amino acids. Germline V CDR1 and CDR2: SGHAT, FQNNGV. V was shortened by 2 bases and J by 0 bases, with 7 bases between the two germline ends. In nucleotides, the CDR3 is TGTGCCAGCAGCTTAACAGGGTACCAAGAGACCCAGTACTTC. It codes for CASSLTGYQETQYF.

This sequence joins TRBV3-1 (or the pseudogene TRBV3-2) and TRBJ2-7; 11 positions match TRBD2. Germline-derived CDR1 and CDR2 are LGHDT and YNNKEL (reference sequence). This CDR3 comprises 15 residues. The V gene end was trimmed by 4 bases and the J gene end by 2 bases; junction bases not matched to a gene: 4. The CDR3 region is CASSRRTSGPYEQYF. As DNA, the CDR3 is TGTGCCAGCAGCCGACGGACTAGCGGGCCCTACGAGCAGTACTTC.

This chain links TRBV5-6 with TRBJ1-4, with D unresolved. The CDR3 has 14 residues. CDR1 and CDR2 (germline): SGHDT, YYEEEE. The V end lost 2 bases, the J end lost 4 bases, and 9 bases lay between the germline ends. The CDR3 bases are TGTGCCAGCAGCTTCTGGCAAAGTAATGAAAAACTGTTTTTT. Its translation is CASSFWQSNEKLFF.

This chain connects TRBV2 to TRBJ1-1; perhaps TRBD1 as D (6 bases). V lost 7 bases and J 0 bases, leaving 21 bases between the germline ends. CDR1 is SNHLY and CDR2 is FYNNEI in the germline V gene. The CDR3 length is 17 residues. The CDR3, as DNA: TGTGCCAGCACTCGATCGGGACACAGCTCGATGAACACTGAAGCTTTCTTT. Its protein is CASTRSGHSSMNTEAFF.

This chain links TRBV11-3 with TRBJ2-1; maybe TRBD1 (6 bases). CDR1 SGHNT and CDR2 YENEEA come from the germline V gene. The CDR3 extends over 14 amino acids. With 5 bases removed from V and 7 bases from J, the gap between germline ends came to 15 bases. The CDR3: CASSLQGSGNEQFF. The CDR3 bases are TGTGCCAGCAGCCTACAGGGTTCAGGGAATGAGCAGTTCTTC.